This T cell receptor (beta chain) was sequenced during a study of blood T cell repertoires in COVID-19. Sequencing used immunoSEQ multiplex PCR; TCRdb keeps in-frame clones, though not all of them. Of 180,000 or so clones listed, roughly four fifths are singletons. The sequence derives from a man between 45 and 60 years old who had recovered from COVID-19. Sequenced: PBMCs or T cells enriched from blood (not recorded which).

CDR3 sequence reads: CASRFSSTNEKLFF. Here the CDR3 DNA reads TGCGCCAGCAGGTTCAGTTCAACTAATGAAAAACTGTTTTTT. The chain employs TRBV5-1 and TRBJ1-4, with no clear D. The CDR3 covers 14 residues. The V end lost 5 bases, the J end lost 0 bases, and 8 bases lay between the germline ends. CDR1 is SGHRS, CDR2 YFSETQ, per germline.